These 20 T cell receptor beta chains share one sample of origin, sequenced in a study of blood T cell repertoires in COVID-19. Assay used: immunoSEQ multiplex PCR; TCRdb lists only in-frame clones, some missing. The data contain approximately 110,000 clones, 85% of them singletons. The sequencing sample was made of peripheral blood. All receptors derive from a human donor in a cohort sampled during active COVID-19.

The J gene is TRBJ1-5, the V gene TRBV20-1; TRBD1 aligns across 8 bases. Germline lookup yields CDR1 DFQATT and CDR2 SNEGSKA (reference sequence). CDR3 length: 14 residues. J lost 4 bases, V lost 3 bases, and 5 bases had no gene match. Written as DNA, the CDR3 is TGCAGTGCTAGTCTGGGACAGGCAAATCAGCCCCAGCATTTT. Translated: CSASLGQANQPQHF.

Here the CDR3 reads CASSSTDTQYF. The CDR3 DNA sequence: TGTGCCAGCAGTTCAACAGATACGCAGTATTTT. The rearrangement links TRBV12-3 or TRBV12-4 to TRBJ2-3; D remains ambiguous. V lost 4 bases, J lost 3 bases, and 2 bases lay in between. The CDR3 runs to 11 residues.

The genes are TRBV12-3 or TRBV12-4 and TRBJ1-1; D is possibly TRBD1 (5 bases). Trimming cost V 5 bases and J 5 bases, with 12 bases left between them. The CDR3 has 13 residues. CDR3 DNA sequence: TGTGCCAGCAGTCAGCAGGGTTTTACTGAAGCTTTCTTT. Protein product: CASSQQGFTEAFF.

The V and J genes are TRBV11-2 and TRBJ1-1; no definite D call. This CDR3 comprises 13 residues. V shed 8 bases and J shed 4 bases, with 14 bases lying between them. Germline V CDR1 and CDR2: SGHAT, FQNNGV. The CDR3 region has the DNA TGTGCCAGCGGCACGGGTCAGAGCACTGAAGCTTTCTTT. Translating it yields CASGTGQSTEAFF.

The V gene is TRBV4-1, the J gene TRBJ1-5; a weak D match, TRBD1 (5 bases). Deletions cut 2 bases from V and 7 bases from J, with 15 bases between. Germline V gene data show CDR1 as MGHRA and CDR2 as YSYEKL. This CDR3 has 15 amino acids. As DNA, the CDR3 is TGCGCCAGCAGCCAACATTCGGCGGGGGGGCAGCCCCAGCATTTT. Residues: CASSQHSAGGQPQHF.

This clone is termed medium-sized. The V and J genes are TRBV4-1 and TRBJ2-1; 11 bases are a match to TRBD2. The CDR3 length is 19 residues. Germline V lookup: CDR1 MGHRA, CDR2 YSYEKL. J lost 1 base, V lost 1 base, and 9 bases had no gene match. The CDR3 sequence is CASSQVYGSGGGSYNEQFF. CDR3 DNA: TGCGCCAGCAGCCAAGTTTACGGTAGCGGGGGGGGTTCCTACAATGAGCAGTTCTTC.

V and J are TRBV6-2 or TRBV6-3 and TRBJ2-7; 7 bases align to TRBD1. This CDR3 has 15 amino acids. CDR1 is MNHEY, CDR2 SVGEGT, per germline. Losses at the gene ends were 6 bases for V and 0 bases for J; bases not matched to a gene: 8. In DNA form, the CDR3 reads TGTGCCAGCAGCGACGGGACAGACATCTCCTACGAGCAGTACTTC. It yields the protein CASSDGTDISYEQYF.

The chain recombines TRBV6-5 with TRBJ1-2; D possibly corresponds to TRBD1 (5 bases). The CDR3 is 15 amino acids. CDR1 is MNHEY and CDR2 is SVGAGI in the germline V gene. V was cut by 2 bases and J by 0 bases, with 10 bases left in between. As DNA, the CDR3 is TGTGCCAGCAGTTACGGGGGGGGACCTAACTATGGCTACACCTTC. This codes for CASSYGGGPNYGYTF.

The chain has TRBV5-4 and TRBJ1-2, with D tentatively TRBD1 (5 bases). The germline V gene encodes CDR1 SGHNT and CDR2 YYREEE (reference sequence). The CDR3 has 15 residues. V was shortened by 3 bases and J by 0 bases, with 12 bases between the two germline ends. The CDR3 spells CASSSDRSTNYGYTF. DNA for the CDR3: TGTGCCAGCAGCTCAGACAGATCAACTAACTATGGCTACACCTTC.

The chain recombines TRBV4-3 with TRBJ1-2; 7 nucleotides line up with TRBD1. This CDR3 is built from 14 residues. The V gene's germline CDR1 is LGHNA and CDR2 YSLEER. With 4 bases clipped from V and 4 bases from J, the junction kept 6 bases outside the gene matches. CDR3 DNA: TGCGCCAGCAGCCGCCAGGGGGATAGCTATGGCTACACCTTC. This sequence encodes CASSRQGDSYGYTF.

V usage is TRBV10-3 and J usage is TRBJ2-7; 8 nucleotides align to TRBD1. CDR3 length equals 14 residues. CDR1 is ENHRY, CDR2 SYGVKD, per germline. In nucleotides, the CDR3 is TGTGCTGTAATGGACAGGGCAGTCTCCTACGAGCAGTACTTC. Amino acid sequence: CAVMDRAVSYEQYF.

V usage is TRBV28 and J usage is TRBJ2-2; D is unclear. Germline CDR1 and CDR2: MDHEN and SYDVKM. With 4 bases removed from V and 3 bases from J, the gap between germline ends came to 9 bases. CDR3 size: 14 residues. Written as DNA, the CDR3 is TGTGCCAGCAGTTCCCTCGGTCACACCGGGGAGCTGTTTTTT. Translation: CASSSLGHTGELFF.

The chain employs TRBV3-1 (or the pseudogene TRBV3-2) and TRBJ1-6, with 9 bases matching TRBD1. This CDR3 spans 17 amino acids. The germline gives CDR1 LGHDT, CDR2 YNNKEL (reference sequence). The V segment lost 1 base and the J segment 7 bases; nucleotides outside the gene matches: 8. The CDR3 DNA reads TGTGCCAGCAGCCAAGCCTCGGTGGGGACAGGGAATTCACCCCTCCACTTT. Translating gives CASSQASVGTGNSPLHF.

The genes are TRBV6-1 and TRBJ2-7; no clear D. Deletions cut 1 base from V and 11 bases from J, with 9 bases between. The CDR3 runs to 11 residues. Germline CDR1 is MNHNS and CDR2 is SASEGT. CDR3 DNA sequence: TGTGCCAGCAGTGAAGGTCTACCCAAGTACTTC. This translates into CASSEGLPKYF.

The chain uses TRBV28 and TRBJ2-5; possibly TRBD2 for D (5 bases). Germline V CDR1 and CDR2: MDHEN, SYDVKM. V lost 6 bases to trimming and J lost 1 base, with 12 bases between them. The CDR3 consists of 14 residues. In nucleotides, the CDR3 is TGTGCCAGCAGCCGTCTAGCTACCCAAGAGACCCAGTACTTC. It codes for CASSRLATQETQYF. The full variable domain, its missing parts supplied by reference TRBV28 and TRBJ2-5, is DVKVTQSSRYLVKRTGEKVFLECVQDMDHENMFWYRQDPGLGLRLIYFSYDVKMKEKGDIPEGYSVSREKKERFSLILESASTNQTSMYLCASSRLATQETQYFGPGTRLLVL.

V usage is TRBV29-1 and J usage is TRBJ2-3; D is unresolved. CDR1 SQVTM and CDR2 ANQGSEA come from the germline V gene. This CDR3 is 11 amino acids long. V dropped 6 bases and J dropped 3 bases, with 7 bases sitting between them. CDR3 DNA sequence: TGCAGCGTCAAGAGAACAGATACGCAGTATTTT. The encoded protein is CSVKRTDTQYF.

The chain carries TRBV9 and TRBJ2-1; 12 nucleotides line up with TRBD2. Germline values: CDR1 SGDLS, CDR2 YYNGEE. This CDR3 is 15 amino acids long. Trimming took 1 base from V and 6 from J; bases not matched to a gene: 2. CDR3 in amino acids: CASSVSSGGGNEQFF. The CDR3 region has the DNA TGTGCCAGCAGCGTATCTAGCGGGGGGGGCAATGAGCAGTTCTTC.

The gene calls are TRBV6-2 or TRBV6-3 and TRBJ2-1; weak D call: TRBD2 (6 bases). The CDR3 extends over 15 amino acids. The V gene lost 4 bases and the J gene lost 6 bases, with 16 bases spanning the gap. The V gene's germline CDR1 is MNHEY and CDR2 SVGEGT. CDR3 in amino acids: CASSSADYQSNEQFF. The CDR3 DNA reads TGTGCCAGCAGTTCGGCGGACTACCAATCCAATGAGCAGTTCTTC.

This clone was detected a few times. The chain employs TRBV10-1 and TRBJ1-1, with 10 bases fitting TRBD1. Germline V gene sequence: CDR1 WNHNN, CDR2 SYGVQD (reference sequence). The CDR3 is made up of 13 amino acids. Losses at the gene ends were 6 bases for V and 4 bases for J; bases not matched to a gene: 2. The CDR3 DNA reads TGCGCCAGCAGCCGGACAGGGGGCACTGAAGCTTTCTTT. Amino acids: CASSRTGGTEAFF.

The chain recombines TRBV5-6 with TRBJ1-6; D is perhaps TRBD1 (5 bases). Germline V gene sequence: CDR1 SGHDT, CDR2 YYEEEE. Between the trimmed V and J ends, which lost 3 bases and 7 bases, there was a span of 14 bases. This CDR3 contains 15 residues. The CDR3 here is CASSSPTGPNSPLHF. The CDR3 coding sequence is TGTGCCAGCAGCTCTCCTACAGGACCCAATTCACCCCTCCACTTT.